A single sample is the source of the 22 T cell receptor beta chains below, sequenced in a study of blood T cell repertoires in COVID-19. Some clones are missing from TCRdb's copy, which holds only in-frame ones; the method was immunoSEQ multiplex PCR. The sample shows a few hundred thousand clones, nearly 90% of them seen only once. Material for sequencing was PBMCs or T cells enriched from blood (not recorded which). The receptors come from a woman in her twenties or thirties who had recovered from COVID-19.

The chain links TRBV29-1 to TRBJ1-5; possibly TRBD1 for D (5 bases). This CDR3 comprises 14 residues. Per the germline V gene, CDR1 is SQVTM and CDR2 is ANQGSEA. V lost 4 bases, J lost 3 bases, and 13 bases lay in between. CDR3 nucleotides: TGCAGCGTTGCTTCGGGGGTTAACAATCAGCCCCAGCATTTT. It is translated as CSVASGVNNQPQHF.

The chain joins TRBV9 to TRBJ2-7; weak D call: TRBD2 (6 bases). The CDR3 has 14 residues. The germline CDR1 and CDR2 sequences are SGDLS and YYNGEE. The V gene lost 0 bases and the J gene lost 2 bases, with 9 bases spanning the gap. In DNA, the CDR3 is TGTGCCAGCAGCGTAGGACTAGAGACCTACGAGCAGTACTTC. It codes for CASSVGLETYEQYF.

This clone was observed a single time. This chain uses TRBV11-2 with TRBJ2-1; 7 bases map to TRBD2. The V gene's germline CDR1 is SGHAT and CDR2 FQNNGV. The CDR3 has 15 amino acids. V was pared by 4 bases and J by 7 bases, with 10 bases of the junction left unmatched. CDR3 sequence (DNA): TGTGCCAGCAGCTCACTAGCGCCCCAAGGGAATGAGCAGTTCTTC. This codes for CASSSLAPQGNEQFF.

The chain uses TRBV5-4 and TRBJ1-2; unclear D gene. Germline values: CDR1 SGHNT, CDR2 YYREEE (reference sequence). The V end was cut by 0 bases, the J end by 3 bases, with 9 bases between. The CDR3 is 14 amino acids. The CDR3 DNA sequence: TGTGCCAGCAGCTTGGACGGTCGGGACTATGGCTACACCTTC. The encoded protein is CASSLDGRDYGYTF.

V and J are TRBV7-9 and TRBJ1-4; tentative D call: TRBD1 (6 bases). V lost 5 bases, J lost 5 bases, and 12 bases lay in between. The CDR3 covers 14 residues. CDR1 is SEHNR, CDR2 FQNEAQ, per germline (reference sequence). The DNA for the CDR3 is TGTGCCAGCAGCCCAGGGGTCTTAAATGAAAAACTGTTTTTT. Encoded protein: CASSPGVLNEKLFF.

The chain combines TRBV11-2 with TRBJ2-1, with 12 bases that match TRBD2. The V gene end was trimmed by 2 bases and the J gene end by 0 bases; junction bases not matched to a gene: 8. The CDR3 has 19 amino acids. Germline assignment: CDR1 SGHAT and CDR2 FQNNGV. The CDR3 sequence: CASSLRWLAGGPSYNEQFF. The CDR3 nucleotides read TGTGCCAGCAGCTTAAGGTGGCTAGCGGGGGGGCCCTCCTACAATGAGCAGTTCTTC.

This rearrangement joins TRBV28 to TRBJ1-2, with TRBD1 matching 7 bases. The V and J ends lost 8 bases and 8 bases, in that order; junction bases with no gene match: 14. Germline loops: CDR1 MDHEN, CDR2 SYDVKM. The CDR3 is 14 residues long. The CDR3, as DNA: TGTGCCAGCTCCCAGACAGGGCCCACTCGGGGCTACACCTTC. Its translation is CASSQTGPTRGYTF.

This clone has just one count. V usage is TRBV9 and J usage is TRBJ2-1, with 12 bases that match TRBD2. The CDR3 sequence is 14 residues long. V lost 4 bases and J lost 10; bases outside the gene matches: 6. CDR1 is SGDLS and CDR2 is YYNGEE in the germline V gene. The DNA of the CDR3 is TGTGCCAGCAGCATTGGACTAGCGGGGAACGAGCAGTTCTTC. Translating gives CASSIGLAGNEQFF.

Worth noting for this clone: An end of the junction differs from the germline gene, which may be a read error. CDR3 nucleotides: TGTGCCAGTAGTTCCTTCGACAGGGAGATGCTCTTC. Its translation: CASSSFDREMLF. The chain recombines TRBV19 with TRBJ2-1, with 7 nucleotides matching TRBD1. In germline, CDR1 is LNHDA, CDR2 SQIVND (reference sequence). The CDR3 contains 12 residues. The full variable domain, its missing parts supplied by reference TRBV19 and TRBJ2-1, is DGGITQSPKYLFRKEGQNVTLSCEQNLNHDAMYWYRQDPGQGLRLIYYSQIVNDFQKGDIAEGYSVSREKKESFPLTVTSAQKNPTAFYLCASSSFDREMLFGPGTRLTVL.

This clone came up a few times. V is TRBV4-3 and J is TRBJ1-4; no firm D call. The V gene lost 0 bases and the J gene lost 7 bases, with 15 bases spanning the gap. The CDR3 consists of 16 residues. Germline assignment: CDR1 LGHNA and CDR2 YSLEER. The CDR3 nucleotides are TGCGCCAGCAGCCAAGATCTGACTAGTTTCAGTGAAAAACTGTTTTTT. It translates to CASSQDLTSFSEKLFF.

This clone occurred once. V and J are TRBV30 and TRBJ2-3; maybe TRBD2 (7 bases). V lost 1 base and J lost 6, with 17 bases in between. The germline V gene has CDR1 GTSNPN and CDR2 SVGIG (reference sequence). CDR3 length: 15 residues. The CDR3 coding sequence is TGTGCCTGGAGTGGGGGAGGGGGGTCTAGGGATACGCAGTATTTT. It specifies CAWSGGGGSRDTQYF.

The V and J genes are TRBV3-1 (or the pseudogene TRBV3-2) and TRBJ2-5, with 9 nucleotides matching TRBD1. Germline CDR1 reads LGHDT; CDR2 reads YNNKEL (reference sequence). The CDR3 has 14 residues. V dropped 5 bases and J dropped 13; count of bases not matched to a gene: 14. CDR3: CASSDGTGPQWRYF. The CDR3 DNA sequence: TGTGCCAGCAGCGACGGGACAGGGCCCCAGTGGAGGTACTTC.

To note about this clone: A read error may be the cause here, since a much bigger clone is one base away. The rearrangement links TRBV11-2 to TRBJ2-6; 9 bases map to TRBD1. The junction had 1 base not matched to a gene; V was cut back by 3 bases and J by 1 base. This CDR3 contains 16 residues. CDR1 SGHAT and CDR2 FQNNGV come from the germline V gene. CDR3 nucleotides: TGTGCCAGCAGCTTGGACAGGGGATCTGGGGCCAACGTCCTGACTTTC. It is translated as CASSLDRGSGANVLTF. The complete variable domain, with remaining parts taken from reference TRBV11-2 and TRBJ2-6, reads EAGVAQSPRYKIIEKRQSVAFWCNPISGHATLYWYQQILGQGPKLLIQFQNNGVVDDSQLPKDRFSAERLKGVDSTLKIQPAKLEDSAVYLCASSLDRGSGANVLTFGAGSRLTVL.

V usage is TRBV11-2 and J usage is TRBJ2-4; the D gene is possibly TRBD1 (6 bases). The CDR3 totals 14 residues. Germline CDR1 SGHAT, CDR2 FQNNGV. The ends were cut back, 1 base at V and 8 bases at J, with 12 bases in the middle. The chain's CDR3 is CASSLGPGVDIQYF. CDR3 DNA sequence: TGTGCCAGCAGCTTAGGACCAGGGGTGGACATTCAGTACTTC. Based on the CDR3 plus reference TRBV11-2 and TRBJ2-4, the full variable domain is EAGVAQSPRYKIIEKRQSVAFWCNPISGHATLYWYQQILGQGPKLLIQFQNNGVVDDSQLPKDRFSAERLKGVDSTLKIQPAKLEDSAVYLCASSLGPGVDIQYFGAGTRLSVL.

V gene TRBV7-2 combines with J gene TRBJ1-6; 7 nucleotides line up with TRBD1. The V segment lost 5 bases and the J segment 7 bases; nucleotides outside the gene matches: 5. CDR3 length: 14 residues. Germline V gives CDR1 SGHTA, CDR2 FQGNSA. The chain's CDR3 is CASSPGTANSPLHF. The CDR3 region has the DNA TGTGCCAGCAGCCCCGGGACAGCGAATTCACCCCTCCACTTT.

This rearrangement joins TRBV13 to TRBJ1-1; D remains ambiguous. The CDR3 contains 12 residues. Germline assignment: CDR1 PRHDT and CDR2 FYEKMQ (reference sequence). With 4 bases removed from V and 1 base from J, the gap between germline ends came to 4 bases. This CDR3 is CASSSENTEAFF. CDR3 coding DNA: TGTGCCAGCAGCTCAGAGAACACTGAAGCTTTCTTT.

This chain uses TRBV11-1 with TRBJ2-1; maybe TRBD1 (5 bases). The CDR3 is made up of 15 amino acids. CDR1 SGHAT and CDR2 FQDESV come from the germline V gene (reference sequence). V gave up 5 bases and J gave up 10 bases, with 21 bases separating them. The CDR3 sequence is CASSIRVQTVGEQFF. For the CDR3, the DNA is TGTGCCAGCAGCATCAGGGTTCAAACGGTAGGAGAGCAGTTCTTC.

The chain carries TRBV11-2 and TRBJ2-7; 8 bases align to TRBD1. This CDR3 is 15 amino acids long. V lost 5 bases, J lost 7 bases, and 13 bases stayed unmatched. The germline V gene encodes CDR1 SGHAT and CDR2 FQNNGV. CDR3 loop: CASSPGTGSPREQYF. The CDR3 DNA is TGTGCCAGCAGCCCCGGGACAGGTTCCCCTCGTGAGCAGTACTTC.

This clone has only one observation. In DNA, the CDR3 is TGTGCCAGCAGCTTACCTCTCACTGAAGCTTTCTTT. Amino acid sequence: CASSLPLTEAFF. The chain employs TRBV7-2 and TRBJ1-1; no clear D gene. Germline V lookup: CDR1 SGHTA, CDR2 FQGNSA. The CDR3 has 12 amino acids. V was shortened by 2 bases and J by 4 bases, with 5 bases between the two germline ends.

This clone was recorded once. V and J are TRBV5-1 and TRBJ2-3, with TRBD1 as a possible D gene (6 bases). Between the trimmed V and J ends, which lost 5 bases and 2 bases, there was a span of 18 bases. Germline V gives CDR1 SGHRS, CDR2 YFSETQ. The CDR3 length is 16 residues. CDR3 loop: CASSTGTPHFTDTQYF. The CDR3 DNA is TGCGCCAGCAGTACCGGGACACCACATTTCACAGATACGCAGTATTTT.

Only a few counts were recorded for this clone. This chain connects TRBV12-5 to TRBJ1-2; 9 bases agree with TRBD1. CDR1 LGHNT and CDR2 FRNRAP come from the germline V gene. CDR3 length: 17 residues. After removal of 1 base from V and 0 bases from J, the junction contained 6 bases not matched to a gene. In DNA form, the CDR3 reads TGTGCTAGTGGTTTGGCAACGGGACAGGGCCCTAACTATGGCTACACCTTC. Its protein product is CASGLATGQGPNYGYTF.

The chain employs TRBV11-2 and TRBJ2-2; a weak D match, TRBD1 (5 bases). V dropped 5 bases and J dropped 0 bases, with 10 bases sitting between them. This CDR3 has 15 residues. The germline gives CDR1 SGHAT, CDR2 FQNNGV. The DNA for the CDR3 is TGTGCCAGCAGCCGACAGCTATCGAACACCGGGGAGCTGTTTTTT. Protein sequence: CASSRQLSNTGELFF.